This T cell receptor (beta chain) was identified in a study of T cell responses to AZD1222 COVID-19 vaccine (dated by TCRdb to 2020 to 2022). Turning to the overall study: A total of around 240 trial participants underwent TCR sequencing, of whom 200 to 220 received two doses of AZD1222 and about 25 received two doses of the MenACWY control vaccine. Trial participants were enrolled by age into 18-55, 56-69 and 70-plus year subgroups, with around 150, 28 and 57 TCR-sequenced participants respectively.

The study at large found these results: CD4 TCRs associated with the vaccine covered the entire spike protein, and the dominant responses were in regions 160-218 and 743-854. Conclusions about previously exposed vaccinees are limited, since just a handful of AZD1222 recipients were seropositive for SARS-CoV-2 at baseline. Epitopes outside the regions mutated in the B.1.351 and B.1.1.7 variants were reportedly recognized by nearly half of the unique spike-specific TCRs. Participants were mostly white British, with more females than males. The authors suggested clonal diversity may have been underestimated. The 56-69-year group was small, and its depth increase did not reach significance, likely because of low power. No day 14 peak-response samples were available, so repertoires were characterized only after the peak T cell response. A significant rise in spike-specific TCR breadth and depth was observed after two AZD1222 doses relative to day 0 and relative to MenACWY recipients.

Comments on this clone: This clone's antigen is unknown. Nothing much larger sits one base from this clone, and base qualities are not available.

Counted from cysteine to phenylalanine, this CDR3 has 17 amino acids. Left in the record is the CDR3 DNA by itself, 51 bases read in frame from the first base. CDR1 LNHNV and CDR2 YYDKDF are derived from the germline V gene (reference sequence). V is shortened by 2 bases, J by 1 base, and the region joining them spans 17 bases. The sample's time point label is to be understood as: about 28 days (+/-7) after the second vaccine dose. The treatment or condition label corresponds to: meningococcal conjugate vaccine given as trial control. Samples from vaccinated people were obtained from the UK trials COV001 and COV002, which included a single-blind randomized controlled phase 2/3 trial of AZD1222 (ChAdOx1 nCoV-19) in healthy adults. For TCRbeta chain sequencing, PBMC samples were collected from trial participants at day 0 and at day 28 after the second dose. The CDR3 regions of human TCRbeta chains were analyzed by immunosequencing. Concerning the study's data processing: Repertoire TCRs were matched against a reference library of SARS-CoV-2-specific TCRs generated with the MIRA antigen-specificity platform. Breadth was defined as the fraction of unique TCRs that were SARS-CoV-2-associated. Depth was defined as the fraction of total T cells that were SARS-CoV-2-associated. Using the MIRA data, each spike-specific TCR was mapped to the spike region that the TCR reacts to and placed in a CD4 or CD8 class. Log10-transformed breadth and depth values were compared by one-way ANOVA with Sidak's multiple comparisons tests. The table comes from immuneACCESS by way of TCRdb, which keeps in-frame sequences with V and J called. Part of the clones is missing from these tables; in studies checked, under half for an unresolved V gene and the rest for unknown reasons. The DNA gave D and trimming, while V, J and clone size come from that table. In all, the sample holds about 120,000 clones, and around 90% of those were seen once. The ten top clones hold over 4% of the sample.

This receptor was identified in an adult who received the MenACWY meningococcal vaccine as a control. The chain was built from TRBV15 and TRBJ2-5, with the D gene tentatively TRBD1 or TRBD2, based on 5 matching bases in each. Sample: peripheral blood, taken 28 days after the second dose of the MenACWY control vaccine. The CDR3 amino acid sequence is: CATSRRGAVGGQETQYF. The DNA reads as follows: TGTGCCACCAGCAGAAGAGGGGCAGTCGGCGGCCAAGAGACCCAGTACTTC.